Listed here are 29 T cell receptor beta chains from one sample, sequenced in a study of shared clonotypes between healthy human individuals. Naivety among CD8 cells was defined by CD45RO negativity and positive CCR7 selection, thereby excluding terminally differentiated effector memory CD45RA+ cells. TCRdb's table, derived via immunoSEQ multiplex PCR, lists solely in-frame clones and lacks some. The table shows some 2.1 million clones, with 80% to 95% occurring only once. The sample consisted of naive CD8+ T cells from PBMCs. These receptors were taken from a man aged 18 to 35 in good health. Some clones in this sample may be carry-over from other donors' samples.

CDR3 loop: CASSLPGLGAGSGELFF. For the CDR3, the DNA is TGTGCCAGCAGCTTACCCGGACTAGGGGCCGGCTCCGGGGAGCTGTTTTTT. The chain joins TRBV7-2 to TRBJ2-2; 7 positions agree with TRBD2. Losses at the gene ends were 2 bases for V and 6 bases for J; bases not matched to a gene: 12. Germline CDR1 reads SGHTA; CDR2 reads FQGNSA. The CDR3 has 17 amino acids.

The chain employs TRBV7-9 and TRBJ2-1; perhaps TRBD1 as D (5 bases). V shed 3 bases and J shed 6 bases, with 15 bases lying between them. The CDR3 length is 15 residues. Germline assignment: CDR1 SEHNR and CDR2 FQNEAQ (reference sequence). Here the CDR3 reads CASSFGRAPPNEQFF. As DNA, the CDR3 is TGTGCCAGCAGCTTTGGCAGGGCCCCCCCCAATGAGCAGTTCTTC.

The rearrangement joins TRBV16 to TRBJ2-7; D remains ambiguous. Germline V gene sequence: CDR1 KGHSY, CDR2 FQNENV. The CDR3 sequence is 14 residues long. V was shortened by 4 bases and J by 2 bases, with 12 bases between the two germline ends. The CDR3 sequence is CASSPGGITYEQYF. CDR3 coding DNA: TGTGCCAGCAGCCCAGGTGGGATCACCTACGAGCAGTACTTC. The variable domain in full, completed from reference TRBV16 and TRBJ2-7, reads GEEVAQTPKHLVRGEGQKAKLYCAPIKGHSYVFWYQQVLKNEFKFLISFQNENVFDETGMPKERFSAKCLPNSPCSLEIQATKLEDSAVYFCASSPGGITYEQYFGPGTRLTVT.

Note on this clone: The same CDR3 arises from other DNA sequences in this sample as well. This sequence joins TRBV29-1 and TRBJ2-5; D remains unclear. V was shortened by 1 base and J by 5 bases, with 5 bases between the two germline ends. Germline CDR1 and CDR2: SQVTM and ANQGSEA. This CDR3 is built from 11 residues. CDR3 amino acids: CSVEVGETQYF. The CDR3 DNA follows: TGCAGCGTTGAAGTGGGTGAGACCCAGTACTTC.

The chain joins TRBV30 to TRBJ2-1; D gene unclear. V lost 0 bases to trimming and J lost 3 bases, with 6 bases between them. The germline V gene encodes CDR1 GTSNPN and CDR2 SVGIG (reference sequence). The CDR3 loop spans 13 amino acids. For the CDR3, the DNA is TGTGCCTGGAGTGTTCGGCTCTACAATGAGCAGTTCTTC. This translates into CAWSVRLYNEQFF.

The chain joins TRBV13 to TRBJ2-3; D remains unclear. Looked up from germline, CDR1 is PRHDT and CDR2 is FYEKMQ (reference sequence). The CDR3 length is 15 residues. Trimming removed 2 bases from V and 2 bases from J, with 11 bases in between. The CDR3 region has the DNA TGTGCCAGCAGCTTAACCCCCCGGCACACAGATACGCAGTATTTT. Protein sequence: CASSLTPRHTDTQYF. Full variable domain (rest looked up from reference TRBV13 and TRBJ2-3): AAGVIQSPRHLIKEKRETATLKCYPIPRHDTVYWYQQGPGQDPQFLISFYEKMQSDKGSIPDRFSAQQFSDYHSELNMSSLELGDSALYFCASSLTPRHTDTQYFGPGTRLTVL.

The V and J genes are TRBV9 and TRBJ1-1; TRBD1 might be the D (6 bases). CDR1 is SGDLS, CDR2 YYNGEE, per germline. The CDR3 sequence is 13 residues long. Deletions cut 2 bases from V and 3 bases from J, with 8 bases between. The CDR3 loop is CASSVGQHTEAFF. The CDR3 coding sequence is TGTGCCAGCAGCGTCGGACAGCACACTGAAGCTTTCTTT. Based on the CDR3 plus reference TRBV9 and TRBJ1-1, the full variable domain is DSGVTQTPKHLITATGQRVTLRCSPRSGDLSVYWYQQSLDQGLQFLIQYYNGEERAKGNILERFSAQQFPDLHSELNLSSLELGDSALYFCASSVGQHTEAFFGQGTRLTVV.

Details on this clone: Other DNA sequences in this sample translate to the same CDR3. The chain combines TRBV2 with TRBJ2-7, with TRBD1 as a possible D gene (6 bases). This CDR3 has 14 amino acids. With 1 base removed from V and 4 bases from J, the gap between germline ends came to 11 bases. Germline-derived CDR1 and CDR2 are SNHLY and FYNNEI. The CDR3 sequence: CASSEGGRGYEQYF. The CDR3 DNA is TGTGCCAGCAGTGAAGGGGGGCGAGGTTACGAGCAGTACTTC.

This clone came up once. This chain connects TRBV27 to TRBJ1-2; no clear D gene. Germline CDR1 MNHEY, CDR2 SMNVEV (reference sequence). V lost 5 bases to trimming and J lost 8 bases, with 18 bases between them. The CDR3 spans 14 residues. The CDR3 nucleotides read TGTGCCAGCAGTGGACTCGGAGACTTTAGGGGCTACACCTTC. This codes for CASSGLGDFRGYTF.

The J gene is TRBJ2-7, the V gene TRBV10-2; 11 positions agree with TRBD1. The CDR3 totals 13 residues. Germline assignment: CDR1 WSHSY and CDR2 SAAADI. Trimming at V came to 6 bases and at J to 3 bases, leaving 1 base not matched to a gene. The CDR3 region has the DNA TGCGCCAGCAGGGGGACAGGGGGCTACGAGCAGTACTTC. Its translation: CASRGTGGYEQYF.

This chain links TRBV18 with TRBJ2-1; 8 nucleotides align to TRBD2. Trimming cost V 5 bases and J 0 bases; bases outside gene matches: 3. The germline gives CDR1 KGHSH, CDR2 LQKENI. The CDR3 extends over 15 amino acids. In DNA, the CDR3 is TGTGCCAGCTCAGCAAGCGGGAGCTCCTACAATGAGCAGTTCTTC. Translated: CASSASGSSYNEQFF.

This chain connects TRBV5-1 to TRBJ2-1, with D possibly TRBD1 on 6 matching bases. This CDR3 contains 13 residues. The germline V and J ends were trimmed by 4 bases and 9 bases, with 14 bases remaining between them. The germline gives CDR1 SGHRS, CDR2 YFSETQ. The CDR3 spells CASSRDVRGEQFF. CDR3 coding DNA: TGCGCCAGCAGCCGGGACGTCAGGGGTGAGCAGTTCTTC.

This chain links TRBV5-1 with TRBJ2-4, with TRBD1 matching over 10 bases. Germline CDR1 is SGHRS and CDR2 is YFSETQ. V trimming: 4 bases; J trimming: 0 bases; junction bases outside the gene matches: 4. This CDR3 spans 16 amino acids. DNA for the CDR3: TGCGCCAGCAGCCCAGGGACAGGGGTAGCCAAAAACATTCAGTACTTC. It translates to CASSPGTGVAKNIQYF.

This chain links TRBV28 with TRBJ2-1; D not certain. CDR1 and CDR2 from the germline V gene are MDHEN and SYDVKM. V gave up 5 bases and J gave up 7 bases, with 18 bases separating them. CDR3 length: 15 amino acids. CDR3 bases: TGTGCCAGCAGTCCGACCCCCTCCGATAGGAATGAGCAGTTCTTC. Residues: CASSPTPSDRNEQFF.

The chain couples TRBV5-6 to TRBJ2-3; possibly TRBD2 for D (6 bases). This CDR3 spans 14 amino acids. The germline CDR1 and CDR2 sequences are SGHDT and YYEEEE. V shed 4 bases and J shed 6 bases, with 15 bases lying between them. CDR3 sequence (DNA): TGTGCCAGCAGCATGGGAGGTACATGGGATACGCAGTATTTT. This sequence encodes CASSMGGTWDTQYF.

The CDR3 spells CASSWSANEQFF. CDR3 sequence (DNA): TGTGCCAGCAGCTGGAGCGCCAATGAGCAGTTCTTC. The chain links TRBV7-6 to TRBJ2-1, with D hard to call. Trimming took 4 bases from V and 6 from J, leaving 7 bases between them. The germline CDR1 and CDR2 sequences are SGHVS and FNYEAQ. The CDR3 is 12 amino acids. Full variable domain (rest looked up from reference TRBV7-6 and TRBJ2-1): GAGVSQSPRYKVTKRGQDVALRCDPISGHVSLYWYRQALGQGPEFLTYFNYEAQQDKSGLPNDRFSAERPEGSISTLTIQRTEQRDSAMYRCASSWSANEQFFGPGTRLTVL.

As regards this clone: Additional DNA sequences in this sample encode the identical CDR3. The chain is built from TRBV7-9 and TRBJ2-7; D uncertain. Germline V gene lookup returns CDR1 SEHNR and CDR2 FQNEAQ (reference sequence). The length of the CDR3 is 12 residues. V was trimmed by 4 bases and J by 3 bases, leaving 7 bases between them. As DNA, the CDR3 is TGTGCCAGCAGCTCGAACGACTACGAGCAGTACTTC. This gives the protein CASSSNDYEQYF.

The V and J genes are TRBV5-5 and TRBJ2-7; D gene unclear. V gave up 5 bases and J gave up 3 bases, with 9 bases separating them. The CDR3 contains 12 residues. Germline V gene lookup returns CDR1 SGHKS and CDR2 YYEKEE (reference sequence). The CDR3 sequence is CASRPRGYEQYF. The CDR3 region has the DNA TGTGCCAGCAGGCCCCGCGGCTACGAGCAGTACTTC.

The rearrangement joins TRBV30 to TRBJ1-3; D remains unclear. This CDR3 has 13 amino acids. Trimming left V 4 bases short and J 0 bases short, with 7 bases between. Germline V gene data show CDR1 as GTSNPN and CDR2 as SVGIG (reference sequence). The chain's CDR3 is CAWIFASGNTIYF. The CDR3 DNA reads TGTGCCTGGATTTTTGCCTCTGGAAACACCATATATTTT.

This chain connects TRBV29-1 to TRBJ2-7; weak D call: TRBD2 (6 bases). V lost 5 bases and J 5 bases, leaving 19 bases between the germline ends. Germline V gene data show CDR1 as SQVTM and CDR2 as ANQGSEA. This CDR3 is built from 14 residues. The CDR3 sequence: CSVSGVLGRHEQYF. CDR3 DNA: TGCAGCGTTTCTGGGGTCCTGGGGAGGCACGAGCAGTACTTC.

The V gene is TRBV5-4, the J gene TRBJ2-1, with 7 nucleotides matching TRBD2. The germline CDR1 and CDR2 sequences are SGHNT and YYREEE (reference sequence). Losses at the gene ends were 3 bases for V and 7 bases for J; bases not matched to a gene: 10. This CDR3 spans 15 amino acids. The CDR3 DNA sequence: TGTGCCAGCAGCTGGCGGCGGGAGCGTGAAAATGAGCAGTTCTTC. It specifies CASSWRRERENEQFF.

As for this clone: Other DNA sequences of this sample code for an identical CDR3. The CDR3 sequence is CASSPPGLAGVLNEQFF. As DNA, the CDR3 is TGTGCCAGCTCACCGCCGGGACTAGCGGGAGTCTTGAATGAGCAGTTCTTC. This chain links TRBV18 with TRBJ2-1; 14 nucleotides match TRBD2. Per the germline V gene, CDR1 is KGHSH and CDR2 is LQKENI. V lost 3 bases to trimming and J lost 7 bases; unmatched junction nucleotides: 8. There are 17 residues in the CDR3.

CDR3: CAWSAGAGGYTF. CDR3 DNA: TGTGCCTGGAGTGCTGGGGCGGGTGGCTACACCTTC. The chain carries TRBV30 and TRBJ1-2; TRBD1 might be the D (5 bases). Germline lookup yields CDR1 GTSNPN and CDR2 SVGIG (reference sequence). Trimming pared 1 base from V and 7 bases from J, leaving 10 bases between. CDR3 length equals 12 residues.

The genes are TRBV5-6 and TRBJ2-7; perhaps TRBD1 as D (5 bases). The V and J ends lost 0 bases and 6 bases respectively, with 13 bases between them. This CDR3 spans 14 amino acids. Germline loops: CDR1 SGHDT, CDR2 YYEEEE. The CDR3 loop reads CASSLARQGREQYF. As DNA, the CDR3 is TGTGCCAGCAGCTTGGCCCGCCAGGGTCGCGAGCAGTACTTC.

This clone occurred once. The J gene is TRBJ2-7, the V gene TRBV15; D perhaps matches TRBD2 (5 bases). CDR1 LNHNV and CDR2 YYDKDF come from the germline V gene (reference sequence). V shed 3 bases and J shed 3 bases, with 15 bases lying between them. The CDR3 spans 15 residues. Here the CDR3 reads CATSRPKLEGYEQYF. The CDR3 coding sequence is TGTGCCACCAGCAGGCCTAAGTTAGAGGGCTACGAGCAGTACTTC.

The chain recombines TRBV6-5 with TRBJ1-1; no firm D call. This CDR3 has 13 amino acids. Germline V gives CDR1 MNHEY, CDR2 SVGAGI. Trimming took off 6 bases at V and 6 bases at J, with 14 bases between the two ends. The CDR3 region has the DNA TGTGCCAGCAGCCCCGTAAATGCCGCTGAAGCTTTCTTT. The encoded protein is CASSPVNAAEAFF.

This clone was detected once. This sequence joins TRBV28 and TRBJ2-7; D may be TRBD2 (7 bases). V lost 5 bases to trimming and J lost 4 bases, with 24 bases between them. CDR3 size: 17 residues. The germline V gene has CDR1 MDHEN and CDR2 SYDVKM. The CDR3 DNA sequence: TGTGCCAGCAGTACCGTTAGGGGACCCGGGGGGCGATACGAGCAGTACTTC. Amino acids: CASSTVRGPGGRYEQYF. The whole variable domain, remainder taken from reference TRBV28 and TRBJ2-7, is DVKVTQSSRYLVKRTGEKVFLECVQDMDHENMFWYRQDPGLGLRLIYFSYDVKMKEKGDIPEGYSVSREKKERFSLILESASTNQTSMYLCASSTVRGPGGRYEQYFGPGTRLTVT.

In regard to this clone: The junction departs from germline at one end; a sequencing error may be responsible. The chain recombines TRBV11-2 with TRBJ1-1; 7 nucleotides align to TRBD1. CDR1 is SGHAT, CDR2 FQNNGV, per germline. The length of the CDR3 is 14 residues. The chain's CDR3 is CASSLVGRGPAEGW. DNA of the CDR3: TGTGCCAGCAGCTTAGTAGGTAGGGGGCCAGCCGAAGGTTGG.

The CDR3 DNA follows: TGTGCCAGCACCCCTCGACAGAGCACCTTTGACATTCAGTACTTC. Translated, it gives CASTPRQSTFDIQYF. The genes are TRBV28 and TRBJ2-4, with D perhaps TRBD1 (5 bases). Looked up from germline, CDR1 is MDHEN and CDR2 is SYDVKM. With 7 bases removed from V and 8 bases from J, the gap between germline ends came to 21 bases. The CDR3 covers 15 residues.